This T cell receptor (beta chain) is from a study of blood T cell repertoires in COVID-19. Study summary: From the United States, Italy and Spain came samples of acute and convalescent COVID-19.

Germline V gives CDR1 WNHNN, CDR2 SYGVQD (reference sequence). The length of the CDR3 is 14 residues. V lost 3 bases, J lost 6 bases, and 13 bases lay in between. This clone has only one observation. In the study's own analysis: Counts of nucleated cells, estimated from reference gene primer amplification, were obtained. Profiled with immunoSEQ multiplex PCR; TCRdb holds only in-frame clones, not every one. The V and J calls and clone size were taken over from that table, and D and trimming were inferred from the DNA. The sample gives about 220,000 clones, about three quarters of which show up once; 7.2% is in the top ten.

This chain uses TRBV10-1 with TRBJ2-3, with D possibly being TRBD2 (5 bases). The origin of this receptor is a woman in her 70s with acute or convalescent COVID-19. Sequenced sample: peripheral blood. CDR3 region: CASSDSEGTDTQYF. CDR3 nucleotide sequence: TGCGCCAGCAGTGATAGCGAGGGAACCGATACGCAGTATTTT.